Described below is a single TCR beta chain sequence and its context. V was pared by 2 bases and J by 14 bases, with 15 bases of the junction left unmatched. This CDR3 comprises 16 residues. Generated by immunoSEQ multiplex PCR, the TCRdb table keeps only in-frame clones and is missing some. The table includes over 150,000 clones, about 91% detected once. This entry is derived from a study of control samples from healthy donors and cancer patients. V gene TRBV23-1 combines with J gene TRBJ1-2; 12 bases line up with TRBD1. TRBV23-1 carries the ORF label, with uncertain function. This sequence originates from a woman aged 40 to 49 in good health. The sequenced sample consisted of blood. This CDR3 reads CASSQRSGTGGPLVTF. CDR3 nucleotides: TGCGCCAGCAGTCAAAGGTCCGGGACAGGGGGCCCGCTGGTAACCTTC.